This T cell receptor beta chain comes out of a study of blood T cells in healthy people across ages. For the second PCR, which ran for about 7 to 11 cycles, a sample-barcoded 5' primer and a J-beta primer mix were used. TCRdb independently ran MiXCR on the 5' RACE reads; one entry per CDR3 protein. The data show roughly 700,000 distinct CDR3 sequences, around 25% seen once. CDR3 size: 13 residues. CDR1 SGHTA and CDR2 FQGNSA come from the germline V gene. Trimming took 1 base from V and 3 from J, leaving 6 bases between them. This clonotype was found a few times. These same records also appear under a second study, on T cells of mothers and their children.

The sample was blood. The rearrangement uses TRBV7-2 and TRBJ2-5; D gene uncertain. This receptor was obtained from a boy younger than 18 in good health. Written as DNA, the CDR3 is TGTGCCAGCAGCTTAGTCTGGGAAGAGACCCAGTACTTC. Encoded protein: CASSLVWEETQYF.